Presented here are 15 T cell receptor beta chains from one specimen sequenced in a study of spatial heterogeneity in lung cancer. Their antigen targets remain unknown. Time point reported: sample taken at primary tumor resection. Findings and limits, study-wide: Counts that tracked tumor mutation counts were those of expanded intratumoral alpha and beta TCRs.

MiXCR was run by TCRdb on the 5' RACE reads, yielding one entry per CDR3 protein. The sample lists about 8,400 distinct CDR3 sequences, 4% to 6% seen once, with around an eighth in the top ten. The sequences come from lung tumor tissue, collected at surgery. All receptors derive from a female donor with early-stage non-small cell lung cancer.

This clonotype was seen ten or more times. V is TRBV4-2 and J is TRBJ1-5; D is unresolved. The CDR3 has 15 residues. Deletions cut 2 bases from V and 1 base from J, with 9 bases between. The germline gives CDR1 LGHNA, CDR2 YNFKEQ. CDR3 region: CASSQQSGSNQPQHF. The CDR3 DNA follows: TGTGCCAGCAGCCAACAGTCGGGGAGCAATCAGCCCCAGCATTTT.

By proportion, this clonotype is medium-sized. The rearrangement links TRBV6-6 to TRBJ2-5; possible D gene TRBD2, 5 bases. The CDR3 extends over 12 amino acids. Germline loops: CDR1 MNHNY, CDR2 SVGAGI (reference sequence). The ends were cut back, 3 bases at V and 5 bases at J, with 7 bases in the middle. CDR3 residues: CASSYSGETQYF. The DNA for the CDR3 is TGTGCCAGCAGTTATTCGGGGGAGACCCAGTACTTC.

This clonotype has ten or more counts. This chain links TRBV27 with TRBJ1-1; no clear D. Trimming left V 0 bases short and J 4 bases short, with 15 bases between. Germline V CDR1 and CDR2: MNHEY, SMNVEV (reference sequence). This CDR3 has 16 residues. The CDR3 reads CASSLSIGEGGTEAFF. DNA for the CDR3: TGTGCCAGCAGTTTATCGATCGGAGAAGGCGGCACTGAAGCTTTCTTT.

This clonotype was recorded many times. As DNA, the CDR3 is TGTGCCAGCAGCTTAGATCCCAACAATGAGCAGTTCTTC. It yields the protein CASSLDPNNEQFF. This chain links TRBV7-3 with TRBJ2-1, with unresolved D. CDR1 is SGHTA and CDR2 is FQGTGA in the germline V gene. The germline V and J ends were trimmed by 2 bases and 5 bases, with 7 bases remaining between them. The CDR3 is 13 amino acids. The entire variable domain, with the rest obtained from reference TRBV7-3 and TRBJ2-1, is as follows: GAGVSQTPSNKVTEKGKYVELRCDPISGHTALYWYRQSLGQGPEFLIYFQGTGAADDSGLPNDRFFAVRPEGSVSTLKIQRTERGDSAVYLCASSLDPNNEQFFGPGTRLTVL.

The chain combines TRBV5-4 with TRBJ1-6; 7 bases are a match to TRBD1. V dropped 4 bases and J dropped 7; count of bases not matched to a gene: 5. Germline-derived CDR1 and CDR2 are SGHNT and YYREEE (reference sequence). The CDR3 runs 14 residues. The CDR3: CASSEETGNSPLHF. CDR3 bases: TGTGCCAGCAGCGAGGAGACAGGGAATTCACCCCTCCACTTT.

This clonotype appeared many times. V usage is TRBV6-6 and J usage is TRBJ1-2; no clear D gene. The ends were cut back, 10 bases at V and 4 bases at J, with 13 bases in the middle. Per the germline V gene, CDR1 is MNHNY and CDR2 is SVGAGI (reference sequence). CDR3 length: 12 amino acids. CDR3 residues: CATILPGYGYTF. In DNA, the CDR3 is TGTGCCACCATCCTGCCCGGCTATGGCTACACCTTC.

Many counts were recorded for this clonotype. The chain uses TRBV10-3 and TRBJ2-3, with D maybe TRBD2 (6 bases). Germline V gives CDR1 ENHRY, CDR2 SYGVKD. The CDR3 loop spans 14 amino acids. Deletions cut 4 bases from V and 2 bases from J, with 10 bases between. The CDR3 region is CAISVDYYTDTQYF. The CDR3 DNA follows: TGTGCCATCAGTGTGGACTACTACACAGATACGCAGTATTTT.

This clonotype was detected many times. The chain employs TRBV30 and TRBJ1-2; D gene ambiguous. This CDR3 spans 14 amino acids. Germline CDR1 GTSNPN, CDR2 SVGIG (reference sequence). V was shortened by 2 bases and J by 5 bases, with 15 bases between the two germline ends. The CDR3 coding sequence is TGTGCCTGGAGTACGGGTTCGGAGGCGTATGGCTACACCTTC. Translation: CAWSTGSEAYGYTF.

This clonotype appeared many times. CDR3 in amino acids: CARKEYTYEQYF. CDR3 coding DNA: TGTGCCAGGAAGGAGTATACCTACGAGCAGTACTTC. The chain couples TRBV2 to TRBJ2-7, with D unresolved. Trimming cost V 9 bases and J 2 bases, with 11 bases left between them. The CDR3 is made up of 12 amino acids. The germline gives CDR1 SNHLY, CDR2 FYNNEI.

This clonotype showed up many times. The DNA of the CDR3 is TGTGCCTCGGGACACGATAGCAATCAGCCCCAGCATTTT. Protein sequence: CASGHDSNQPQHF. V gene TRBV28 combines with J gene TRBJ1-5, with D tentatively TRBD1 (6 bases). This CDR3 comprises 13 residues. V was cut by 11 bases and J by 0 bases, with 11 bases left in between. Per germline, CDR1 MDHEN and CDR2 SYDVKM.

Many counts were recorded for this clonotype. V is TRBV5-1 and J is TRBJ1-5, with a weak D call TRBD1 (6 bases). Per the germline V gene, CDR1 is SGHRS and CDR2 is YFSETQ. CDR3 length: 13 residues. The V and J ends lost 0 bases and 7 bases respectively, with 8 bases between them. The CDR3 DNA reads TGCGCCAGCAGCTTGGAGGGGGGGCAGCCCCAGCATTTT. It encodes CASSLEGGQPQHF.

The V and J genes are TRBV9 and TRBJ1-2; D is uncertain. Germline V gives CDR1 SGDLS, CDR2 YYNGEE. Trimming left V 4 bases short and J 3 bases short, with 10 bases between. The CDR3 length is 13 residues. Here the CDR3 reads CASSPTVYYGYTF. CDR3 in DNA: TGTGCCAGCAGCCCTACAGTGTACTATGGCTACACCTTC.

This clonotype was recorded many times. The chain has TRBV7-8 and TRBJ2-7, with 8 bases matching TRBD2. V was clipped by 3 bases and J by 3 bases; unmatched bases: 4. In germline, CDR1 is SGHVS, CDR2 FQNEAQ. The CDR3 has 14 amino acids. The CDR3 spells CASSFSGIHYEQYF. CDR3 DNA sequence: TGTGCCAGCAGCTTTAGCGGGATCCACTACGAGCAGTACTTC.

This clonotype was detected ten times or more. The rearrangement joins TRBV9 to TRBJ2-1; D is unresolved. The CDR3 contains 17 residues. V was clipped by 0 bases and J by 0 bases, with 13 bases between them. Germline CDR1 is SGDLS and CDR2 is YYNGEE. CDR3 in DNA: TGTGCCAGCAGCGTAGATGTGACGTTGAGCTCCTACAATGAGCAGTTCTTC. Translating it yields CASSVDVTLSSYNEQFF.

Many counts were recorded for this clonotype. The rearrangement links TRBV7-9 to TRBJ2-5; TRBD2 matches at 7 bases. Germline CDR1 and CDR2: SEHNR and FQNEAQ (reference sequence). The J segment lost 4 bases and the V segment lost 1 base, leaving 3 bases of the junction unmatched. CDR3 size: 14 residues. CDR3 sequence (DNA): TGTGCCAGCAGCTTAGGTGTAGCGGGAGAGACCCAGTACTTC. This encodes CASSLGVAGETQYF. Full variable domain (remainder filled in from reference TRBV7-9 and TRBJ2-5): DTGVSQNPRHKITKRGQNVTFRCDPISEHNRLYWYRQTLGQGPEFLTYFQNEAQLEKSRLLSDRFSAERPKGSFSTLEIQRTEQGDSAMYLCASSLGVAGETQYFGPGTRLLVL.